These T cell receptor beta chains were read from a single sample in a study of CD8+ T cells in alopecia areata. Libraries were prepared by immunoSEQ multiplex PCR; TCRdb keeps only in-frame clonotypes and omits some of them. The table lists 150,000 to 200,000 clones, roughly three fifths of them singletons. The sample consisted of CD4+ T cells sorted from blood, taken around week 47, from a patient treated with tofacitinib. These receptors were taken from a human donor with alopecia areata. Both conserved end residues are part of each CDR3. D genes are given only for firm matches. Clone size appears in some rows only: once, few, many, or a class for an expanded clone.

d_gene,j_gene,len,abundance,v_gene,CDR3aa,CDR3nt
NA,TRBJ1-1,14,NA,TRBV15,CATSRYTGNTEAFF,TGTGCCACCAGCCGATATACAGGGAACACTGAAGCTTTCTTT
NA,TRBJ1-1,13,NA,TRBV9,CASSVAPNTEAFF,TGTGCCAGCAGCGTAGCACCGAACACTGAAGCTTTCTTT
TRBD2,TRBJ2-3,12,NA,TRBV7-6,CASSRAGGTQYF,TGTGCCAGCAGCCGTGCGGGGGGTACGCAGTATTTT
NA,TRBJ1-1,14,NA,TRBV29-1,CSVRLLLGSTEAFF,TGCAGCGTTCGTTTGCTTCTGGGCTCTACTGAAGCTTTCTTT
NA,TRBJ2-2,17,NA,TRBV5-6,CASSLTQTGINTGELFF,TGTGCCAGCAGCTTGACTCAGACAGGAATTAACACCGGGGAGCTGTTTTTT
NA,TRBJ2-7,12,NA,TRBV29-1,CSVVGQTYEQYF,TGCAGCGTTGTCGGACAGACCTACGAGCAGTACTTC
TRBD1,TRBJ1-2,14,NA,TRBV30,CAWRPTGFGYGYTF,TGTGCCTGGAGACCGACAGGGTTCGGCTATGGCTACACCTTC
NA,TRBJ2-5,13,NA,TRBV2,CASSLVLQETQYF,TGTGCCAGCAGTTTGGTCTTACAAGAGACCCAGTACTTC
NA,TRBJ1-2,13,NA,TRBV29-1,CSVDIGGNYGYTF,TGCAGCGTTGATATAGGTGGGAACTATGGCTACACCTTC
NA,TRBJ1-2,16,NA,TRBV4-3,CASSQDQPIANYGYTF,TGCGCCAGCAGCCAAGACCAGCCGATAGCTAACTATGGCTACACCTTC
NA,TRBJ2-2,13,NA,TRBV7-3,CASSFLGGGELFF,TGTGCCAGCAGCTTCCTAGGGGGCGGGGAGCTGTTTTTT
NA,TRBJ2-3,14,NA,TRBV29-1,CSVEVGGRGDTQYF,TGCAGCGTTGAGGTGGGGGGCCGTGGAGATACGCAGTATTTT
NA,TRBJ2-3,10,NA,TRBV7-8,CASSRETQYF,TGTGCCAGCAGCCGGGAGACGCAGTATTTT
TRBD2,TRBJ2-3,15,NA,TRBV6-5,CASRSSGGRTDTQYF,TGTGCCAGCAGATCTAGCGGGGGGCGCACAGATACGCAGTATTTT
NA,TRBJ1-2,14,NA,TRBV19,CASSISEANYGYTF,TGTGCCAGTAGTATTTCGGAAGCTAACTATGGCTACACCTTC
TRBD1,TRBJ1-6,14,NA,TRBV4-3,CASSQGQGNSPLHF,TGCGCCAGCAGCCAGGGACAGGGGAATTCACCCCTCCACTTT
NA,TRBJ1-4,14,NA,TRBV30,CAWSEPGRHEKLFF,TGTGCCTGGAGTGAGCCGGGACGGCATGAAAAACTGTTTTTT
NA,TRBJ1-2,12,NA,TRBV10-3,CAISRQAESYTF,TGTGCCATCAGTCGACAGGCCGAGAGCTACACCTTC
TRBD1,TRBJ2-6,15,NA,TRBV30,CAWTTGGSGANVLTF,TGTGCCTGGACCACAGGGGGCTCTGGGGCCAACGTCCTGACTTTC
NA,TRBJ2-5,15,NA,TRBV27,CASAQSDRIMETQYF,TGTGCCAGCGCACAATCGGACAGAATTATGGAGACCCAGTACTTC
TRBD1,TRBJ2-4,13,NA,TRBV19,CASTLGQGNIQYF,TGTGCCAGTACCCTTGGACAGGGAAACATTCAGTACTTC
NA,TRBJ2-4,13,NA,TRBV11-2,CASSLAGSNIQYF,TGTGCCAGCAGCTTAGCCGGTAGCAACATTCAGTACTTC
NA,TRBJ2-3,14,NA,TRBV30,CAATQGGGTDTQYF,TGTGCCGCCACGCAGGGGGGGGGCACAGATACGCAGTATTTT
NA,TRBJ1-3,14,NA,TRBV30,CATGPVHDGNTIYF,TGTGCGACGGGGCCGGTTCACGATGGAAACACCATATATTTT
TRBD1,TRBJ1-6,11,NA,TRBV29-1,CSARTGGRIHF,TGCAGCGCAAGGACAGGCGGAAGGATCCACTTT
NA,TRBJ1-6,12,NA,TRBV2,CASTRPPSPLHF,TGTGCCAGCACTCGACCCCCTTCACCCCTCCACTTT
NA,TRBJ2-3,17,NA,TRBV5-1,CASSLGTILSSTDTQYF,TGCGCCAGCAGCTTGGGGACGATCTTGTCTAGCACAGATACGCAGTATTTT
TRBD2,TRBJ2-7,17,few,TRBV7-2,CASSLDMGLAGGNEQYF,TGTGCCAGCAGCTTAGATATGGGACTAGCGGGGGGAAACGAGCAGTACTTC
NA,TRBJ2-7,12,few,TRBV5-6,CASSYNREEQYF,TGTGCCAGCAGTTATAACAGGGAGGAGCAGTACTTC